This paragraph reports one T cell receptor beta chain. What antigen it recognizes has not been identified. Within one base of it there is no much larger clone, and no base qualities were kept. Library creation used RT-PCR. These reads were obtained on a NextSeq 550. Using fastp at Q25 and MiXCR, TCRdb reprocessed the public reads and kept productive beta chains. Rows with one shared CDR3 protein collapse into an entry with the most common genes and DNA. Present in this sample are about a million distinct CDR3 sequences, approximately 19% of which were seen just once. The ten top clones hold around 5.5% of the sample. This entry comes from a study of patients and donors after allogeneic stem cell transplantation (dated by TCRdb to about 2020). The CDR3 measures 17 amino acids from cysteine to phenylalanine. The read is trimmed to its CDR3 DNA, 51 bases read in frame from base 1.

This receptor was identified in a human donor who was either an allogeneic HSCT recipient or a stem cell or donor lymphocyte infusion donor (not recorded which). It is not recorded whose cells these are; they may come from a transplant donor. The sequence is built from TRBV21-1 and TRBJ2-5; the table's TRBD1 call for D was not verified on the DNA. TRBV21-1 is given as a pseudogene. The sequenced sample consisted of blood, either unsorted or a sorted T cell fraction (not recorded which). The encoded CDR3 is CASSKGRDSKMLETQYF. DNA sequence: TGTGCCAGCAGCAAAGGGAGGGACAGTAAGATGTTGGAGACCCAGTACTTC.